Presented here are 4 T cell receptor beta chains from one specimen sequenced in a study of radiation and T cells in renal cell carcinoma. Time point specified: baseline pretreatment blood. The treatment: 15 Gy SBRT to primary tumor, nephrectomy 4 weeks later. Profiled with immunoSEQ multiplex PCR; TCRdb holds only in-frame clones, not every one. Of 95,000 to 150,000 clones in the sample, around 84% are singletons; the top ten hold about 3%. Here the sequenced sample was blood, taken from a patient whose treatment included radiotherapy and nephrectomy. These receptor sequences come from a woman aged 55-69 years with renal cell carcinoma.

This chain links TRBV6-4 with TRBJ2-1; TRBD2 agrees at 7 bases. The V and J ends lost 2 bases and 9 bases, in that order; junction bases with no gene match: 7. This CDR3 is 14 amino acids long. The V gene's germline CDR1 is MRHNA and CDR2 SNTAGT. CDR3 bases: TGTGCCAGCAGTGACCTTGGTGGCGGGAGTGAGCAGTTCTTC. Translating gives CASSDLGGGSEQFF.

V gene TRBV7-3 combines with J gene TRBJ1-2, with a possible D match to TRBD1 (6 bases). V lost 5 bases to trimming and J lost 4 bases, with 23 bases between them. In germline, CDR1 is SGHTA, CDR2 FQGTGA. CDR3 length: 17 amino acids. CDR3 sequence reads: CASSPHSGEGSSYGYTF. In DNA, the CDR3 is TGTGCCAGCAGCCCTCATTCAGGGGAGGGAAGTAGCTATGGCTACACCTTC. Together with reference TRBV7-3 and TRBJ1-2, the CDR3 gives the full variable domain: GAGVSQTPSNKVTEKGKYVELRCDPISGHTALYWYRQSLGQGPEFLIYFQGTGAADDSGLPNDRFFAVRPEGSVSTLKIQRTERGDSAVYLCASSPHSGEGSSYGYTFGSGTRLTVV.

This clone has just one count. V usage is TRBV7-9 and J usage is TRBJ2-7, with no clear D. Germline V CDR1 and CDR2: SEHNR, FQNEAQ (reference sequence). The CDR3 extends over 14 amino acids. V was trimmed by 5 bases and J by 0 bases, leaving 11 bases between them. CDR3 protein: CASSPGRDSYEQYF. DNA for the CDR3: TGTGCCAGCAGCCCAGGACGAGACTCCTACGAGCAGTACTTC.

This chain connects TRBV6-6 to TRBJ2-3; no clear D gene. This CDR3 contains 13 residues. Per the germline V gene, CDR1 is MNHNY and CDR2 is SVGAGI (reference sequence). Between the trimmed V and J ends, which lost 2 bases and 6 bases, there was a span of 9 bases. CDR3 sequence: CASSYPGRDTQYF. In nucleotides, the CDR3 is TGTGCCAGCAGTTACCCCGGGCGGGATACGCAGTATTTT.